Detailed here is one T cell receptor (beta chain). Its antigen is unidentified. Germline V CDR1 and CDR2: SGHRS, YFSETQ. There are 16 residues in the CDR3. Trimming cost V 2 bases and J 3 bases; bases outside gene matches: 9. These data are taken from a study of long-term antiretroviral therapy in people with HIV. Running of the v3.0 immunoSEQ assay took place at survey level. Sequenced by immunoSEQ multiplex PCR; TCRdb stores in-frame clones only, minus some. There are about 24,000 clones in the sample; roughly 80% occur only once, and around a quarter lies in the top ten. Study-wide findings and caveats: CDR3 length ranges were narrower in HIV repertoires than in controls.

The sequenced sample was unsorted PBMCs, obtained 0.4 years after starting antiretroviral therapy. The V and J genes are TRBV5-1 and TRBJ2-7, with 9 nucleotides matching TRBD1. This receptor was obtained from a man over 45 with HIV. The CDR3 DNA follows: TGCGCCAGCAGCTTCAATCCGGGACAGGGAATCTACGAGCAGTACTTC. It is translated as CASSFNPGQGIYEQYF.